The 31 T cell receptor beta chains below were found in one sample sequenced in a study of cytomegalovirus exposure and HLA in healthy donors. 60 Vbeta and 13 Jbeta primers were used in PCR. Profiled with immunoSEQ multiplex PCR; TCRdb holds only in-frame clones, not every one. The sample consists of approximately 88,000 clones, under 85% of them appearing once. The specimen sequenced was PBMCs. The receptors stem from a man in his fifties or sixties in good health and CMV-seropositive.

The chain employs TRBV7-9 and TRBJ2-2, with a possible D match to TRBD1 (6 bases). The CDR3 totals 15 residues. Germline CDR1 SEHNR, CDR2 FQNEAQ (reference sequence). Trimming removed 5 bases at V and 3 bases at J, with 13 bases between. The CDR3 coding sequence is TGTGCCAGCAGCCGTACAGGGTTCGACACCGGGGAGCTGTTTTTT. As protein: CASSRTGFDTGELFF.

This clone was counted between two and nine times. The chain links TRBV11-2 to TRBJ2-7; D may be TRBD1 (6 bases). This CDR3 has 14 residues. V lost 1 base, J lost 6 bases, and 13 bases lay in between. Germline assignment: CDR1 SGHAT and CDR2 FQNNGV. The CDR3 loop is CASSLGTGSAEQYF. The CDR3 DNA reads TGTGCCAGCAGCTTAGGAACAGGGAGTGCCGAGCAGTACTTC.

This chain joins TRBV7-9 and TRBJ2-1; 10 bases are a match to TRBD2. The junction had 6 bases not matched to a gene; V was cut back by 8 bases and J by 2 bases. This CDR3 region has 15 residues. Germline values: CDR1 SEHNR, CDR2 FQNEAQ (reference sequence). As DNA, the CDR3 is TGTGCCAGCTTGTCCAGCGGGGGGGCCTACAATGAGCAGTTCTTC. Translated, it gives CASLSSGGAYNEQFF. The whole variable domain, filled in from reference TRBV7-9 and TRBJ2-1, reads DTGVSQNPRHKITKRGQNVTFRCDPISEHNRLYWYRQTLGQGPEFLTYFQNEAQLEKSRLLSDRFSAERPKGSFSTLEIQRTEQGDSAMYLCASLSSGGAYNEQFFGPGTRLTVL.

The CDR3 DNA sequence: TGTGCCAGCAGCAGGACAGGGGAGGGTAGTGGTTTCTTT. It specifies CASSRTGEGSGFF. The chain has TRBV5-6 and TRBJ1-1, with TRBD1 identical over 9 bases. V was pared by 4 bases and J by 13 bases, with 11 bases of the junction left unmatched. The CDR3 covers 13 residues. The germline V gene has CDR1 SGHDT and CDR2 YYEEEE.

This clone was detected a few times. A read error may account for a junction end that differs from germline. J is TRBJ1-2 and V is TRBV7-9, with D possibly matching TRBD1 (5 bases). The CDR3 has 15 amino acids. CDR1 is SEHNR and CDR2 is FQNEAQ in the germline V gene (reference sequence). CDR3 bases: TGTGCCAGCAGCTTAGTACCAGGGCCCAACTATGGCTACCCCTTC. This gives the protein CASSLVPGPNYGYPF.

The genes are TRBV7-8 and TRBJ1-1, with D maybe TRBD1 (5 bases). From germline, CDR1 is SGHVS and CDR2 FQNEAQ. This CDR3 has 14 residues. Trimming pared 8 bases from V and 2 bases from J, leaving 15 bases between. CDR3 loop: CASGRRGPNTEAFF. CDR3 DNA: TGTGCCAGCGGGCGGAGGGGCCCTAACACTGAAGCTTTCTTT.

The chain joins TRBV7-9 to TRBJ2-7, with D possibly TRBD1 on 6 matching bases. CDR3 length: 15 amino acids. The ends were cut back, 5 bases at V and 2 bases at J, with 16 bases in the middle. Germline V gives CDR1 SEHNR, CDR2 FQNEAQ (reference sequence). The CDR3 protein is CASSTPGTSAYEQYF. The CDR3 DNA follows: TGTGCCAGCAGCACTCCCGGGACAAGTGCCTACGAGCAGTACTTC.

The chain joins TRBV7-2 to TRBJ2-7, with D unresolved. From germline, CDR1 is SGHTA and CDR2 FQGNSA. Trimming cost V 5 bases and J 8 bases, with 13 bases left between them. This CDR3 has 12 residues. The CDR3 sequence is CASSTPPYQQYF. In DNA form, the CDR3 reads TGTGCCAGCAGCACCCCTCCCTATCAGCAGTACTTC.

Here the CDR3 DNA reads TGTGCCAGCAGCTTAGGGAGGCCCAACACCGGGGAGCTGTTTTTT. Translation gives CASSLGRPNTGELFF. The V gene is TRBV7-6, the J gene TRBJ2-2; possibly TRBD2 for D (5 bases). This CDR3 is built from 15 residues. Trimming removed 1 base at V and 2 bases at J, with 8 bases between. Germline V lookup: CDR1 SGHVS, CDR2 FNYEAQ. The variable domain in full, with the rest retrieved from reference TRBV7-6 and TRBJ2-2, is GAGVSQSPRYKVTKRGQDVALRCDPISGHVSLYWYRQALGQGPEFLTYFNYEAQQDKSGLPNDRFSAERPEGSISTLTIQRTEQRDSAMYRCASSLGRPNTGELFFGEGSRLTVL.

This chain connects TRBV7-9 to TRBJ1-2; possibly TRBD1 for D (5 bases). Germline V gives CDR1 SEHNR, CDR2 FQNEAQ (reference sequence). Between the trimmed V and J ends, which lost 4 bases and 5 bases, there was a span of 17 bases. This CDR3 has 15 residues. Here the CDR3 reads CASSSSTQVVYGYTF. The CDR3 DNA reads as TGTGCCAGCAGCTCCTCCACACAGGTAGTTTATGGCTACACCTTC.

The chain is built from TRBV6-4 and TRBJ2-7, with 7 bases matching TRBD1. The junction had 3 bases not matched to a gene; V was cut back by 4 bases and J by 0 bases. Per germline, CDR1 MRHNA and CDR2 SNTAGT. This CDR3 is built from 14 residues. The CDR3 loop reads CASSVDRSSYEQYF. CDR3 nucleotide sequence: TGTGCCAGCAGTGTGGACAGGAGCTCCTACGAGCAGTACTTC.

V and J are TRBV10-3 and TRBJ1-1; 8 bases line up with TRBD1. Trimming took 4 bases from V and 0 from J; bases not matched to a gene: 1. Germline loops: CDR1 ENHRY, CDR2 SYGVKD. The CDR3 length is 14 residues. For the CDR3, the DNA is TGTGCCATCAGTGGGGACAGGCTGAACACTGAAGCTTTCTTT. It encodes CAISGDRLNTEAFF.

The CDR3 DNA follows: TGTGCCAGCAGCTTAAGGGGGAGCGGGGAGAACACCGGGGAGCTGTTTTTT. Amino acids: CASSLRGSGENTGELFF. The J gene is TRBJ2-2, the V gene TRBV13; D possibly corresponds to TRBD2 (7 bases). CDR1 and CDR2 (germline): PRHDT, FYEKMQ (reference sequence). The CDR3 has 17 residues. The V gene lost 2 bases and the J gene lost 1 base, with 14 bases spanning the gap.

This sequence joins TRBV5-1 and TRBJ2-7; D remains ambiguous. Per germline, CDR1 SGHRS and CDR2 YFSETQ. With 4 bases removed from V and 6 bases from J, the gap between germline ends came to 14 bases. This CDR3 contains 13 residues. CDR3 loop: CASSRSDAAEQYF. In DNA, the CDR3 is TGCGCCAGCAGCCGATCCGATGCGGCCGAGCAGTACTTC.

The CDR3, as DNA: TGTGCCAGCAGCTTCAGGGTTCAGGAGACCCAGTACTTC. Protein sequence: CASSFRVQETQYF. This chain connects TRBV7-6 to TRBJ2-5, with a weak D call TRBD1 (5 bases). The CDR3 runs 13 residues. Between the trimmed V and J ends, which lost 3 bases and 5 bases, there was a span of 10 bases. Germline CDR1 is SGHVS and CDR2 is FNYEAQ.

The chain joins TRBV7-3 to TRBJ1-4; no definite D call. This CDR3 contains 15 residues. Germline V gene sequence: CDR1 SGHTA, CDR2 FQGTGA. The germline V and J ends were trimmed by 5 bases and 4 bases, with 14 bases remaining between them. The chain's CDR3 is CASSALGRLNEKLFF. In DNA form, the CDR3 reads TGTGCCAGCAGCGCGCTCGGGAGACTTAATGAAAAACTGTTTTTT.

This clone was counted a single time. The CDR3 is CASSEGGTSGNTIYF. CDR3 DNA sequence: TGTGCCAGCAGTGAGGGAGGCACCTCTGGAAACACCATATATTTT. This chain links TRBV6-1 with TRBJ1-3, with D unresolved. The CDR3 sequence is 15 residues long. The germline V gene encodes CDR1 MNHNS and CDR2 SASEGT. Trimming stripped 3 bases from V and 0 bases from J, with 9 bases between.

The CDR3 region has the DNA TGTGCCAGCAGCTTTGTATGGGGGGGGGACTACAATGAGCAGTTCTTC. Its translation: CASSFVWGGDYNEQFF. The rearrangement joins TRBV11-3 to TRBJ2-1, with 7 bases matching TRBD2. The trim removed 3 bases at V and 3 bases at J, leaving 8 bases unmatched. This CDR3 is built from 16 residues. Germline-derived CDR1 and CDR2 are SGHNT and YENEEA.

On this clone: The limits of the CDR3 on the DNA are not certain, so only TCRdb's listed CDR3 is given. The V gene is TRBV7-6, the J gene TRBJ1-1. Per the germline V gene, CDR1 is SGHVS and CDR2 is FNYEAQ. With termini counted, the CDR3 has 13 amino acids. The CDR3 reads CASSVGSGTEALF.

The V and J genes are TRBV6-4 and TRBJ1-2; D remains unclear. This CDR3 spans 13 amino acids. Germline V gene data show CDR1 as MRHNA and CDR2 as SNTAGT. Deletions cut 5 bases from V and 7 bases from J, with 14 bases between. CDR3 nucleotides: TGTGCCAGCAGTTCGATCCCGGGGAGTGGCTACACCTTC. Encoded protein: CASSSIPGSGYTF.

In its sample, this clone was seen a few times. The V call is TRBV5-6, the J call TRBJ1-3; perhaps TRBD1 as D (6 bases). Germline V lookup: CDR1 SGHDT, CDR2 YYEEEE. The ends were cut back, 4 bases at V and 0 bases at J, with 14 bases in the middle. The CDR3 loop spans 16 amino acids. The CDR3 DNA follows: TGTGCCAGCAGCGCGGGGGGACACAACTCTGGAAACACCATATATTTT. The encoded protein is CASSAGGHNSGNTIYF.

The rearrangement links TRBV25-1 to TRBJ1-3, with D possibly TRBD1 on 6 matching bases. CDR3 length: 14 amino acids. V shed 2 bases and J shed 4 bases, with 9 bases lying between them. Germline V lookup: CDR1 MGHDK, CDR2 SYGVNS. The CDR3 is CASSETGIGNTIYF. In nucleotides, the CDR3 is TGTGCCAGCAGTGAAACAGGGATCGGAAACACCATATATTTT.

The genes are TRBV5-4 and TRBJ2-7; D may be TRBD2 (5 bases). Germline-derived CDR1 and CDR2 are SGHNT and YYREEE (reference sequence). This CDR3 has 13 amino acids. V shed 0 bases and J shed 3 bases, with 7 bases lying between them. DNA of the CDR3: TGTGCCAGCAGCTTGGTCGCGGGCTACGAGCAGTACTTC. Its translation: CASSLVAGYEQYF.

The gene calls are TRBV30 and TRBJ2-7, with TRBD2 matching over 13 bases. The length of the CDR3 is 13 residues. CDR1 and CDR2 (germline): GTSNPN, SVGIG (reference sequence). V lost 4 bases and J lost 6; bases outside the gene matches: 3. CDR3 sequence: CAWKLAGGTEQYF. The CDR3 DNA sequence: TGTGCCTGGAAACTAGCGGGGGGGACCGAGCAGTACTTC.

The V and J genes are TRBV2 and TRBJ2-1, with TRBD2 matching over 7 bases. The CDR3 is 15 residues long. V gave up 5 bases and J gave up 2 bases; unmatched junction bases: 6. Germline loops: CDR1 SNHLY, CDR2 FYNNEI. The CDR3 protein is CASSPVAGAYNEQFF. The CDR3 DNA follows: TGTGCCAGCAGTCCGGTAGCGGGTGCCTACAATGAGCAGTTCTTC.

The V call is TRBV11-2, the J call TRBJ2-7, with D possibly matching TRBD1 (6 bases). Germline CDR1 and CDR2: SGHAT and FQNNGV. The CDR3 is 15 residues long. Trimming shortened V by 6 bases and J by 2 bases, and 17 bases separated the two germline ends. The CDR3 is CASRKPGTNTYEQYF. CDR3 coding DNA: TGTGCCAGCAGAAAACCCGGGACAAACACCTACGAGCAGTACTTC. Full variable domain (rest looked up from reference TRBV11-2 and TRBJ2-7): EAGVAQSPRYKIIEKRQSVAFWCNPISGHATLYWYQQILGQGPKLLIQFQNNGVVDDSQLPKDRFSAERLKGVDSTLKIQPAKLEDSAVYLCASRKPGTNTYEQYFGPGTRLTVT.

The CDR3 DNA reads as TGCGCCAGCAGCCAAGGAGTGTCGCACCTTGGAGGAGAGACCCAGTACTTC. Amino acid sequence: CASSQGVSHLGGETQYF. The chain is built from TRBV4-1 and TRBJ2-5; D may be TRBD2 (5 bases). There are 17 residues in the CDR3. V was shortened by 1 base and J by 4 bases, with 19 bases between the two germline ends. CDR1 MGHRA and CDR2 YSYEKL come from the germline V gene.

The genes are TRBV7-2 and TRBJ2-7; 9 bases are a match to TRBD1. V was pared by 2 bases and J by 6 bases, with 8 bases of the junction left unmatched. CDR1 is SGHTA and CDR2 is FQGNSA in the germline V gene. The CDR3 loop spans 15 amino acids. CDR3 sequence: CASSLQGQGVREQYF. CDR3 nucleotides: TGTGCCAGCAGCTTACAGGGACAGGGAGTCCGCGAGCAGTACTTC.

CDR3 sequence (DNA): TGTGCCAGCAGCTCCCCCAGCGGGGCCTATGGCTACACCTTC. This translates into CASSSPSGAYGYTF. This rearrangement joins TRBV7-2 to TRBJ1-2, with D possibly matching TRBD1 (5 bases). V lost 4 bases to trimming and J lost 4 bases, with 13 bases between them. This CDR3 has 14 amino acids. Per germline, CDR1 SGHTA and CDR2 FQGNSA.

A word on this clone: Relative to the germline gene, one junction end is altered; a read error may explain this. The chain links TRBV7-9 to TRBJ2-7; no firm D call. The CDR3 spans 12 residues. Germline V gene data show CDR1 as SEHNR and CDR2 as FQNEAQ (reference sequence). DNA for the CDR3: TGTTCCAGCAGCGTACAAGCCTACGAGCAGTACTTC. Protein sequence: CSSSVQAYEQYF.

This clone was recorded only once. This chain joins TRBV4-1 and TRBJ2-1, with 7 bases matching TRBD2. The CDR3 is 17 amino acids. The junction had 12 bases not matched to a gene; V was cut back by 3 bases and J by 4 bases. CDR1 and CDR2 from the germline V gene are MGHRA and YSYEKL. CDR3 sequence (DNA): TGCGCCAGCAGCCAGTCGGGGGGTACTACCTTTTACAATGAGCAGTTCTTC. This codes for CASSQSGGTTFYNEQFF.